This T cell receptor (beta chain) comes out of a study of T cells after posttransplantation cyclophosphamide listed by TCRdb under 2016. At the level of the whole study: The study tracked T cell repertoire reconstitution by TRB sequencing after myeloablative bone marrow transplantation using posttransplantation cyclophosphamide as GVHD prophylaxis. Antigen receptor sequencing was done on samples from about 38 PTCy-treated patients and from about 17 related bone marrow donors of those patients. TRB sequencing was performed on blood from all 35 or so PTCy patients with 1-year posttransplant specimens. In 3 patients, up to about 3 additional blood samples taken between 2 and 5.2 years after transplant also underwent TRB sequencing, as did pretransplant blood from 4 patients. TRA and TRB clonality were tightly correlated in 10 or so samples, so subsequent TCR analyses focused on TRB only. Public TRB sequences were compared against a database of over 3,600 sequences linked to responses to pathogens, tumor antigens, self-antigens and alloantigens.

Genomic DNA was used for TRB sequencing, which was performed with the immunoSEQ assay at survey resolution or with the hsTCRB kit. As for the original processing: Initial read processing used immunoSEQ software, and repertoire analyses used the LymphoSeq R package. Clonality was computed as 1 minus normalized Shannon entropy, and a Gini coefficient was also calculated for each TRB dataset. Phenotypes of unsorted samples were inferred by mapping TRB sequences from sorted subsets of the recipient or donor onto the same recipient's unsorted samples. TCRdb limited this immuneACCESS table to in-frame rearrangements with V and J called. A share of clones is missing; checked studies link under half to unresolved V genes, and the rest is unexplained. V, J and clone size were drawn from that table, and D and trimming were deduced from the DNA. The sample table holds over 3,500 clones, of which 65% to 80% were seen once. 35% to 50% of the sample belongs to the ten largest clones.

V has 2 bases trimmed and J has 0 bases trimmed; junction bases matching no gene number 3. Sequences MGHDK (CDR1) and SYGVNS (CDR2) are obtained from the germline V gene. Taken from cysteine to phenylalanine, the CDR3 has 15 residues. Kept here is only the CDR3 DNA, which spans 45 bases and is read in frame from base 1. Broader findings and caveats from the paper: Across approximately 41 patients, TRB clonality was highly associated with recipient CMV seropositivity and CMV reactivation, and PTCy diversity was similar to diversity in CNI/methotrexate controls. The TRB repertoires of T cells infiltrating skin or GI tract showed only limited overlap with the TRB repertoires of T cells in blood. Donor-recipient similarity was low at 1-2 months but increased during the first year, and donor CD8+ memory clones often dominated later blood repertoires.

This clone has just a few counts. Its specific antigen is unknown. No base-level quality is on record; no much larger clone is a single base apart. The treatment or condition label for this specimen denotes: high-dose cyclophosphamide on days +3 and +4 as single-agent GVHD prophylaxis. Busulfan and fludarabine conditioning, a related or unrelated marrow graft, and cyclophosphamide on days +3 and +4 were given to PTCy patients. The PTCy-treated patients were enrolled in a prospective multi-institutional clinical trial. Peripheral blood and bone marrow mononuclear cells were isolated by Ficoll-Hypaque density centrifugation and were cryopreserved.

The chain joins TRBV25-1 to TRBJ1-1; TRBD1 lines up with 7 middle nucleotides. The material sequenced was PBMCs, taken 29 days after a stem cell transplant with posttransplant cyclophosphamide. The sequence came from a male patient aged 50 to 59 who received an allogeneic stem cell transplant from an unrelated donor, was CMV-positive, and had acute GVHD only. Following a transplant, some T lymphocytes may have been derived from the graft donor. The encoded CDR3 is CASSEGTALNTEAFF. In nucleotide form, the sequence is TGTGCCAGCAGTGAAGGGACAGCCCTGAACACTGAAGCTTTCTTT.